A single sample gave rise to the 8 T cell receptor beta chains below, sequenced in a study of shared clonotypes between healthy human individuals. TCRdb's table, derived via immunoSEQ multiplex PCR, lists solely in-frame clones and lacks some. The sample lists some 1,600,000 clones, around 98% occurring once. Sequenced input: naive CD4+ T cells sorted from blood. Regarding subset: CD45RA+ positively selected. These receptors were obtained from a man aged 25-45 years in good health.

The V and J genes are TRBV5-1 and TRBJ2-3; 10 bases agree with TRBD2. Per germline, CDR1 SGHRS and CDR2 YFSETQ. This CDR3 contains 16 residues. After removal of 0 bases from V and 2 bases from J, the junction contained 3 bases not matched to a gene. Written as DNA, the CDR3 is TGCGCCAGCAGCTTGGGCACTAGCGGGGTCACAGATACGCAGTATTTT. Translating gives CASSLGTSGVTDTQYF. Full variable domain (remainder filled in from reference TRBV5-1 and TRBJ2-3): KAGVTQTPRYLIKTRGQQVTLSCSPISGHRSVSWYQQTPGQGLQFLFEYFSETQRNKGNFPGRFSGRQFSNSRSEMNVSTLELGDSALYLCASSLGTSGVTDTQYFGPGTRLTVL.

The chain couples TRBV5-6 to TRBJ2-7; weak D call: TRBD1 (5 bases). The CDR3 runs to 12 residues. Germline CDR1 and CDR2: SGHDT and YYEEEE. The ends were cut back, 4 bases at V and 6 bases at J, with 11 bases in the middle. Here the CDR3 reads CASSIDSFEQYF. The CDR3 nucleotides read TGTGCCAGCAGCATAGACAGTTTCGAGCAGTACTTC.

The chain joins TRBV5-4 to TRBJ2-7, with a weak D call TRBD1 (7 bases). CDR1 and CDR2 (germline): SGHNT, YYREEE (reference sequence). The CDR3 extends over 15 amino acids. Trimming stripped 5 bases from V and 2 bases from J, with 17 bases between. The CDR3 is CASRSGAGGTYEQYF. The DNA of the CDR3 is TGTGCCAGCAGATCCGGGGCAGGGGGGACCTACGAGCAGTACTTC.

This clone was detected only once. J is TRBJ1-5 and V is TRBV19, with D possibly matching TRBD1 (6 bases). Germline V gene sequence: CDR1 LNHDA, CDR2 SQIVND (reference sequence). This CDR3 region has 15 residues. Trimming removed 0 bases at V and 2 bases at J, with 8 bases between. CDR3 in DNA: TGTGCCAGTAGTATAGAGCCAGGGGGCAATCAGCCCCAGCATTTT. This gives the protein CASSIEPGGNQPQHF.

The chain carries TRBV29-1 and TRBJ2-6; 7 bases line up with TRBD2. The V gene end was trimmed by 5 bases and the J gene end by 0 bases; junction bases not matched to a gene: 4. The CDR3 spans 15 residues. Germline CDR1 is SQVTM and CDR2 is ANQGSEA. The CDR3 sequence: CSVRGGSSGANVLTF. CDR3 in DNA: TGCAGCGTTAGGGGAGGGAGCTCTGGGGCCAACGTCCTGACTTTC.

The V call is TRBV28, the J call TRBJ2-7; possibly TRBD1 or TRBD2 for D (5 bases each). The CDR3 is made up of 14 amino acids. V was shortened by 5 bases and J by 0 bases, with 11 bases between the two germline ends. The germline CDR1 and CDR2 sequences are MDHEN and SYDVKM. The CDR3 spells CASSPGTDSYEQYF. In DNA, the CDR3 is TGTGCCAGCAGTCCAGGGACGGACTCCTACGAGCAGTACTTC.

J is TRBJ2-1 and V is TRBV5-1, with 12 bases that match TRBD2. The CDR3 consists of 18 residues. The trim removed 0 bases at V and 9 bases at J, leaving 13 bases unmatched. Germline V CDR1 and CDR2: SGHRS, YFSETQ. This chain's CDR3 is CASSLGLAGVSVRSEQFF. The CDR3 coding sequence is TGCGCCAGCAGCTTGGGACTAGCGGGAGTTTCAGTTCGGTCTGAGCAGTTCTTC.

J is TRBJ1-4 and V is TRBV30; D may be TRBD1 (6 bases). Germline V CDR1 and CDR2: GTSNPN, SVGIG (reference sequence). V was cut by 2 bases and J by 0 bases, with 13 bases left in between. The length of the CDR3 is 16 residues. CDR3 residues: CAWSPTRTATNEKLFF. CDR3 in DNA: TGTGCCTGGAGTCCTACGCGGACAGCAACTAATGAAAAACTGTTTTTT.